Listed below are T cell receptor beta chains from one sample, sequenced in a study of tumor-infiltrating lymphocytes in primary liver carcinoma. From the multiplex PCR reads, TCRdb called clonotypes with MiXCR, one entry per CDR3 protein. The repertoire has more than 45,000 distinct CDR3 sequences, 70% to 80% of them found once; the top ten carry roughly 24%. The sample consisted of liver tumor tissue from sampling region 5. The receptors come from a man aged 40-49 years with primary liver carcinoma and hepatitis B virus infection. CDR3s include the opening cysteine and the closing phenylalanine or tryptophan. The order of the fields is V gene, D gene, clone size, J gene, CDR3 protein, CDR3 DNA. D genes are given only for firm matches. The size entry is marked missing in some rows and otherwise reads once, few, many or a size class.

TRBV10-2	TRBD1	NA	TRBJ1-4	CASSVTGTDGKLFF	TGCGCCAGCAGTGTGACAGGGACGGATGGAAAACTGTTTTTT
TRBV7-2	TRBD2	few	TRBJ2-1	CASSRLAGDRYEQFF	TGTGCCAGCAGCCGGCTAGCGGGAGATCGGTATGAGCAGTTCTTC
TRBV6-2/TRBV6-3	NA	NA	TRBJ2-7	CASSRARGHYEQYF	TGTGCCAGCTCTCGCGCGCGGGGTCACTACGAGCAGTACTTC
TRBV9	TRBD1	NA	TRBJ2-7	CASSVGWDRAHEQYF	TGTGCCAGCAGCGTAGGTTGGGACAGGGCCCACGAGCAGTACTTC
TRBV4-2	TRBD2	NA	TRBJ2-1	CASSQVTSGLSFYNEQFF	TGTGCCAGCAGTCAAGTGACTAGCGGGCTCAGCTTCTACAATGAGCAGTTCTTC
TRBV29-1	NA	NA	TRBJ2-3	CSVRTTFMWEETDMQYF	TGCAGCGTCCGAACCACCTTTATGTGGGAGGAAACAGATATGCAGTATTTT
TRBV6-1	NA	NA	TRBJ2-5	CASSEPPRVSQETQYF	TGTGCCAGCAGTGAACCACCACGGGTCAGTCAGGAGACCCAGTACTTC
TRBV7-8	NA	NA	TRBJ2-1	CASSLIDEFEQFF	TGCGCCAGCAGCTTAATAGACGAGTTCGAGCAGTTCTTC
TRBV6-2/TRBV6-3	TRBD2	many	TRBJ2-1	CASSYRTSGEEQFF	TGTGCCAGCAGTTACCGGACTAGCGGGGAGGAGCAGTTCTTC
TRBV5-1	NA	NA	TRBJ2-3	CASSLTRDSLTDTQYF	TGCGCCAGCAGCTTGACTCGGGACTCCCTCACAGATACGCAGTATTTT